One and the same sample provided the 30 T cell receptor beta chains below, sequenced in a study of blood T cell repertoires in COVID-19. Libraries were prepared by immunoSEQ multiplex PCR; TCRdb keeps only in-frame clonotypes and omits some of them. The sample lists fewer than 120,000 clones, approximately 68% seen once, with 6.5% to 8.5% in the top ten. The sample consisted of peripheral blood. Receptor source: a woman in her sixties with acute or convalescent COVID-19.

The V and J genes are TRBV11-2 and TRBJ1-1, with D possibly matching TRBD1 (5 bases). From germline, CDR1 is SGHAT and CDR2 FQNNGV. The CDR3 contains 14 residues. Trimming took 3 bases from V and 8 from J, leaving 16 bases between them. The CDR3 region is CASSLRSGLWEAFF. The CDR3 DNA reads TGTGCCAGCAGCTTGCGATCAGGGCTCTGGGAAGCTTTCTTT. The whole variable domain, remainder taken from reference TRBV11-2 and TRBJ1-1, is EAGVAQSPRYKIIEKRQSVAFWCNPISGHATLYWYQQILGQGPKLLIQFQNNGVVDDSQLPKDRFSAERLKGVDSTLKIQPAKLEDSAVYLCASSLRSGLWEAFFGQGTRLTVV.

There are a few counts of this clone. CDR3 sequence reads: CASSSPSYSSSNVLTF. In DNA form, the CDR3 reads TGTGCCAGCAGTTCCCCAAGCTATTCTTCGTCCAACGTCCTGACTTTC. V is TRBV5-6 and J is TRBJ2-6; D not resolved. Germline assignment: CDR1 SGHDT and CDR2 YYEEEE. Trimming stripped 5 bases from V and 8 bases from J, with 20 bases between. The CDR3 covers 16 residues.

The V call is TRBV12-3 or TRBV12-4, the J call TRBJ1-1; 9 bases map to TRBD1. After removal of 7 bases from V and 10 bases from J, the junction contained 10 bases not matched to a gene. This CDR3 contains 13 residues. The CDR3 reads CASTSGTGLGAFF. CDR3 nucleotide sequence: TGTGCCAGCACCTCCGGGACAGGGCTTGGAGCTTTCTTT.

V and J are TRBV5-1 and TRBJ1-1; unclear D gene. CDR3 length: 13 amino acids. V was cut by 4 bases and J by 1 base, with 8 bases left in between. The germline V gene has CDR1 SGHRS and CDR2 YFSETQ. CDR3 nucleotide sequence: TGCGCCAGCAGCCCACGACAGAACACTGAAGCTTTCTTT. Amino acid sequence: CASSPRQNTEAFF.

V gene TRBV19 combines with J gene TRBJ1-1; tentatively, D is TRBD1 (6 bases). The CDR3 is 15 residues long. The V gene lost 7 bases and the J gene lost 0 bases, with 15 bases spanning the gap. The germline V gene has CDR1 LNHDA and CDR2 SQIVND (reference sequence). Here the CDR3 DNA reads TGTGCCAGTATGGCTCGACAGGTGGTGAACACTGAAGCTTTCTTT. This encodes CASMARQVVNTEAFF.

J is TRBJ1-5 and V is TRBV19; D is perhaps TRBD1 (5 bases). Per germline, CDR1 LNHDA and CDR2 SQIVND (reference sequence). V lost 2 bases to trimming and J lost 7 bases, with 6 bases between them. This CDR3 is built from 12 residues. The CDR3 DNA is TGTGCCAGTAGTATACAGGGACAGCCCCAGCATTTT. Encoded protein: CASSIQGQPQHF.

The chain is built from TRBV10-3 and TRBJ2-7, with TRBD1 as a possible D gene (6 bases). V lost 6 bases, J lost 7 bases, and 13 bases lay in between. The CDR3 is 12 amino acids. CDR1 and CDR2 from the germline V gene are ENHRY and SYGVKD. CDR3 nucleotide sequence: TGTGCCATCAGGGAACAGGGAACGGAGCAGTACTTC. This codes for CAIREQGTEQYF.

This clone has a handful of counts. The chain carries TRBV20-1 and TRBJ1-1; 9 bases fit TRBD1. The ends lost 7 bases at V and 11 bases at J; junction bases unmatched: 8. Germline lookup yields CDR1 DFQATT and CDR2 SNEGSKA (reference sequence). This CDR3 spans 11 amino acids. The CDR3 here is CSGKRDREAFF. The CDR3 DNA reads TGCAGTGGAAAAAGGGACAGGGAGGCTTTCTTT.

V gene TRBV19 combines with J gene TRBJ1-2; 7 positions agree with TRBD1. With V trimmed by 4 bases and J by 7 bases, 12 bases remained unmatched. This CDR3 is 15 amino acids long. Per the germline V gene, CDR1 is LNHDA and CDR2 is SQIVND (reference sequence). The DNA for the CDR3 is TGTGCCAGTAGTAGCGGAGGGGGCCGGTCTTCTGGCTACACCTTC. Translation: CASSSGGGRSSGYTF.

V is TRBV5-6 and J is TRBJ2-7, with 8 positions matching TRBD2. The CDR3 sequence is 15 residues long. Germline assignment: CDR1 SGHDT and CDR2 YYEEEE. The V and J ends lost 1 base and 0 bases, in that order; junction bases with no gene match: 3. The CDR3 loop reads CASSLSGGTSYEQYF. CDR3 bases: TGTGCCAGCAGCTTGTCGGGGGGGACCTCCTACGAGCAGTACTTC.

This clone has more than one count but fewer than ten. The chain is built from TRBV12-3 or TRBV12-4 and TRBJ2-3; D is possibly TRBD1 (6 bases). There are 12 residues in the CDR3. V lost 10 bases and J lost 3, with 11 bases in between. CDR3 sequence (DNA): TGTGCCACAGGGGACGCAACAGATACGCAGTATTTT. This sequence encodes CATGDATDTQYF.

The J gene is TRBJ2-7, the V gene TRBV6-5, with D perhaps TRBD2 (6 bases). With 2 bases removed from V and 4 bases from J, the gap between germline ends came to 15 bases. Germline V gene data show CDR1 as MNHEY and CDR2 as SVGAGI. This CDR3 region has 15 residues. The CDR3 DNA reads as TGTGCCAGCAGTTACACCTCGGGGAGGTTGTACGAGCAGTACTTC. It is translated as CASSYTSGRLYEQYF.

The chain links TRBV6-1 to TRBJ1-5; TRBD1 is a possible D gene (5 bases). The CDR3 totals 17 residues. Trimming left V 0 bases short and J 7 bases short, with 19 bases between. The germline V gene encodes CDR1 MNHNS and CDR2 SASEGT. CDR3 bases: TGTGCCAGCAGTGAAGCGGTAGGCAGGGTGGGGGGACAGCCCCAGCATTTT. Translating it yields CASSEAVGRVGGQPQHF.

The CDR3 loop reads CSVAGSRGGMNTEAFF. Here the CDR3 DNA reads TGCAGCGTAGCCGGGTCGCGGGGCGGCATGAACACTGAAGCTTTCTTT. The V gene is TRBV29-1, the J gene TRBJ1-1; D perhaps matches TRBD1 (5 bases). The CDR3 loop spans 16 amino acids. Germline loops: CDR1 SQVTM, CDR2 ANQGSEA. V lost 6 bases and J lost 0, with 20 bases in between.

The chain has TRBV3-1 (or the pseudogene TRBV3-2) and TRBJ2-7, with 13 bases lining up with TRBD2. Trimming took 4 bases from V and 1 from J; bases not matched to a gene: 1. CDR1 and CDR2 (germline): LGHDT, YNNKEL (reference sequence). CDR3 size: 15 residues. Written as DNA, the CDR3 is TGTGCCAGCAGCCGACTAGCGGGGGGTTCCTACGAGCAGTACTTC. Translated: CASSRLAGGSYEQYF.

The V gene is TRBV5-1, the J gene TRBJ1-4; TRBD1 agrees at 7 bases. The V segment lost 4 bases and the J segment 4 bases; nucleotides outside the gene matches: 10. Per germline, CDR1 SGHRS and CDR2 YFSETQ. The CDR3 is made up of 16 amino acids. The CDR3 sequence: CASSPLLTGINEKLFF. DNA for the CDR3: TGCGCCAGCAGCCCACTCCTGACAGGGATTAATGAAAAACTGTTTTTT.

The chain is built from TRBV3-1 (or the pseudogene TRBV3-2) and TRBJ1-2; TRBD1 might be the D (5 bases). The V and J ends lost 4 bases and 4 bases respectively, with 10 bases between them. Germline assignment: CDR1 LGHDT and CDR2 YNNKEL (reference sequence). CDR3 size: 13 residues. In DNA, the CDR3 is TGTGCCAGCAGCCCAGACAGCGTCTATGGCTACACCTTC. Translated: CASSPDSVYGYTF.

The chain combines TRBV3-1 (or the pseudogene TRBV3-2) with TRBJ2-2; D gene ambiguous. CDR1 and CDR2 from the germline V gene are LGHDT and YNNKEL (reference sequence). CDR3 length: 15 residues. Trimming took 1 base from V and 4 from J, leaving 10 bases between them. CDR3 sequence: CASSQVRPGTGELFF. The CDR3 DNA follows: TGTGCCAGCAGCCAAGTCCGCCCGGGCACCGGGGAGCTGTTTTTT.

The CDR3 loop reads CASSDGRRYSYTF. The CDR3 DNA sequence: TGTGCCAGCAGTGACGGGAGGAGATATAGCTACACCTTC. The chain recombines TRBV2 with TRBJ1-2; D is unresolved. The V end was cut by 3 bases, the J end by 9 bases, with 14 bases between. Germline CDR1 SNHLY, CDR2 FYNNEI. The CDR3 is 13 amino acids.

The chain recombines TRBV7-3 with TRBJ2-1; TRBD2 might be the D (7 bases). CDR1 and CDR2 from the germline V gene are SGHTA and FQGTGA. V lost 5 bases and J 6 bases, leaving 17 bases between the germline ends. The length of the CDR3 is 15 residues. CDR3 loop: CASSRVAGAPNEQFF. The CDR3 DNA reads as TGTGCCAGCAGCAGGGTCGCGGGGGCTCCCAATGAGCAGTTCTTC.

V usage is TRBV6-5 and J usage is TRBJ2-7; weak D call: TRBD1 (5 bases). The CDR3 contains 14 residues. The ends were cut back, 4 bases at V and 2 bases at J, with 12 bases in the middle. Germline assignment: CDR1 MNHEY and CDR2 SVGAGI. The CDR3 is CASSFRVTTYEQYF. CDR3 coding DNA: TGTGCCAGCAGTTTCAGGGTTACAACCTACGAGCAGTACTTC.

CDR3 DNA sequence: TGTGCCAGCAGTTACTCGAGTACAGGACCCGATCCACCCCTCCACTTT. Translated, it gives CASSYSSTGPDPPLHF. The chain is built from TRBV6-6 and TRBJ1-6; D is perhaps TRBD1 (5 bases). The germline CDR1 and CDR2 sequences are MNHNY and SVGAGI (reference sequence). The V and J ends lost 0 bases and 11 bases respectively, with 17 bases between them. This CDR3 has 16 amino acids.

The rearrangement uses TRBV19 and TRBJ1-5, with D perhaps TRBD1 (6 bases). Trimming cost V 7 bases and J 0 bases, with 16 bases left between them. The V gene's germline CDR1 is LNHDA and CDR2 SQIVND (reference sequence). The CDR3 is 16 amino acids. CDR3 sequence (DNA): TGTGCCAGTAAGCCAACCGGGACATCTAGCAATCAGCCCCAGCATTTT. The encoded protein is CASKPTGTSSNQPQHF.

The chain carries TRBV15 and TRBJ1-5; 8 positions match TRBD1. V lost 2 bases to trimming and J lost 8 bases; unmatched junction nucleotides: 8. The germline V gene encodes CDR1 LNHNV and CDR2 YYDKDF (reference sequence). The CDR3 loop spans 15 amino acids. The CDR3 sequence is CATSRSRGPEEPQHF. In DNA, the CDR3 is TGTGCCACCAGCAGAAGCAGGGGGCCCGAGGAGCCCCAGCATTTT.

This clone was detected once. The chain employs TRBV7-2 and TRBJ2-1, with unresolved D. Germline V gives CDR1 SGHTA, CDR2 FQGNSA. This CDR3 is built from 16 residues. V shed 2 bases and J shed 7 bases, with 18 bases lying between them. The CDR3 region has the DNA TGTGCCAGCAGCTTATATGGGCTCACTCAGGCTAATGAGCAGTTCTTC. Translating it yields CASSLYGLTQANEQFF.

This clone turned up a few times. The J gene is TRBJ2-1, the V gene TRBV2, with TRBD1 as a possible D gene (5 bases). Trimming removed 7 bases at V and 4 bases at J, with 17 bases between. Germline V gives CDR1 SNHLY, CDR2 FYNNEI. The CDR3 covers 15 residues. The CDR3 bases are TGTGCCAGCACTCGTGACAGTGGGCCGTACAATGAGCAGTTCTTC. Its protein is CASTRDSGPYNEQFF.

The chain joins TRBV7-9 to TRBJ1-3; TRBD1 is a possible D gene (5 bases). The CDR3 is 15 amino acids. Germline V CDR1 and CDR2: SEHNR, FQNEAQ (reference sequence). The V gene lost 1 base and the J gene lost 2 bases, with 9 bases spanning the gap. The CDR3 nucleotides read TGTGCCAGCAGCTTAGGTTCCAGGGCTGGAAACACCATATATTTT. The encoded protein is CASSLGSRAGNTIYF.

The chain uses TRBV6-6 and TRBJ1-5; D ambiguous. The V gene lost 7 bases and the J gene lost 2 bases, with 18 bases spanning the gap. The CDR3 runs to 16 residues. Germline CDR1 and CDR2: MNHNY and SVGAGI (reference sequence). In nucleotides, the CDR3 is TGTGCCAGCACTACGGGGTGGAGAAGTGGCAATCAGCCCCAGCATTTT. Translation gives CASTTGWRSGNQPQHF.

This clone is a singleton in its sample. The CDR3 coding sequence is TGTGCCAGCAGCCCTCAGGGGACAGCTAACTATGGCTACACCTTC. This sequence encodes CASSPQGTANYGYTF. This sequence joins TRBV7-9 and TRBJ1-2; 7 bases align to TRBD1. V trimming: 5 bases; J trimming: 0 bases; junction bases outside the gene matches: 6. The CDR3 is 15 residues long. Germline V CDR1 and CDR2: SEHNR, FQNEAQ (reference sequence). Based on the CDR3 plus reference TRBV7-9 and TRBJ1-2, the full variable domain is DTGVSQNPRHKITKRGQNVTFRCDPISEHNRLYWYRQTLGQGPEFLTYFQNEAQLEKSRLLSDRFSAERPKGSFSTLEIQRTEQGDSAMYLCASSPQGTANYGYTFGSGTRLTVV.

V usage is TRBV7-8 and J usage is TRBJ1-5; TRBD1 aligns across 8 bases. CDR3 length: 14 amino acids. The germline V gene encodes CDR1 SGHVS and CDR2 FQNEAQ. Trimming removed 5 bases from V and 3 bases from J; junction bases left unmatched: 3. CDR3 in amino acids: CASSRGQVNQPQHF. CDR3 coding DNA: TGTGCCAGCAGCAGGGGACAGGTCAATCAGCCCCAGCATTTT.